This T cell receptor (beta chain) was captured by sequencing in a study of blood T cell repertoires in COVID-19. Study background: Samples taken during acute and convalescent COVID-19 were collected in the United States, Italy and Spain. The analysed material was cDNA or gDNA that came from T cells, B-cell-depleted T cells, or PBMCs.

The protocol was immunoSEQ multiplex PCR, while the TCRdb copy is restricted to in-frame clones and leaves out a portion. In the table there are some 500,000 clones, around 90% of which are singletons. Enrollment of patients from Seattle took place during active infection, with longitudinal follow-up. This clone came up a few times. Trimming cost V 0 bases and J 3 bases, with 7 bases left between them. This CDR3 spans 14 amino acids. Per the germline V gene, CDR1 is WNHNN and CDR2 is SYGVQD (reference sequence). The sequencing input was peripheral blood. This receptor was obtained from a woman between 45 and 60 years old with COVID-19, enrolled during active disease. The chain links TRBV10-1 to TRBJ2-3; D is uncertain. CDR3 region: CASSESPSTDTQYF. Written as DNA, the CDR3 is TGCGCCAGCAGTGAGTCCCCTAGTACAGATACGCAGTATTTT.